The clone carrying this TCR beta chain was recorded a few times. Generated by immunoSEQ multiplex PCR, the TCRdb table keeps only in-frame clones and is missing some. The sample shows roughly 48,000 clones, about 89% of them seen only once. This sample is drawn from a study of OX40 agonist ivuxolimab in advanced cancers. The CDR3 contains 11 residues. Trimming took 5 bases from V and 10 from J, leaving 9 bases between them. Germline CDR1 reads MNHEY; CDR2 reads SMNVEV (reference sequence). The receptor's source is an adult with an advanced solid tumor such as melanoma, head and neck, liver or kidney cancer. The sample was CD4+ or CD8+ T cells sorted from blood, taken in a trial of the OX40 agonist ivuxolimab. The rearrangement joins TRBV27 to TRBJ2-1; D call uncertain. CDR3 in DNA: TGTGCCAGCAGTACCTCAGCGGAGCAGTTCTTC. Translation: CASSTSAEQFF.